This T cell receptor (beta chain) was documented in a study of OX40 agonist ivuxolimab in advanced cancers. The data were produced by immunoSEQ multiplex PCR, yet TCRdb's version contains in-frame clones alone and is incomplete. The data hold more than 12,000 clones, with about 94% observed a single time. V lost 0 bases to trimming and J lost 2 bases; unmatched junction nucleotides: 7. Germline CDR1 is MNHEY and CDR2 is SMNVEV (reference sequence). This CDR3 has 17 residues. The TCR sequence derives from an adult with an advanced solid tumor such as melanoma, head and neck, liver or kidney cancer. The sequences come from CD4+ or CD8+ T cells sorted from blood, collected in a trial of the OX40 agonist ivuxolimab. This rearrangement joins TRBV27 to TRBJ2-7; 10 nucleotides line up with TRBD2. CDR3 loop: CASSLSASGSLTYEQYF. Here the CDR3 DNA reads TGTGCCAGCAGTTTATCTGCTAGCGGGAGCCTTACCTACGAGCAGTACTTC.